This passage covers 29 T cell receptor beta chains from one sample sequenced in a study of CD8 T cells in ankylosing spondylitis. TCRdb analysed the 5' RACE reads with MiXCR anew, one entry per CDR3 protein. The sample shows about 360,000 distinct CDR3 sequences, approximately 22% of them seen only once. The specimen was blood, either unsorted or a sorted T cell fraction (not recorded which). All receptors derive from a male donor with ankylosing spondylitis or in good health (not recorded which).

This clonotype has just a few counts. The gene calls are TRBV27 and TRBJ2-7, with 9 bases matching TRBD1. The CDR3 consists of 14 residues. Per the germline V gene, CDR1 is MNHEY and CDR2 is SMNVEV (reference sequence). Trimming took 6 bases from V and 6 from J; bases not matched to a gene: 9. DNA for the CDR3: TGTGCCAGCAGGGGGTGGACAGGGGTAGGCGAGCAGTACTTC. Translation gives CASRGWTGVGEQYF.

The genes are TRBV27 and TRBJ2-2; no reliable D call. V gave up 3 bases and J gave up 0 bases, with 11 bases separating them. Germline CDR1 is MNHEY and CDR2 is SMNVEV (reference sequence). This CDR3 is 16 amino acids long. The CDR3 DNA reads as TGTGCCAGCAGTTTGCTGAGTCCTTCGAACACCGGGGAGCTGTTTTTT. It codes for CASSLLSPSNTGELFF.

This clonotype was observed at least ten times. CDR3 loop: CASSRYRGGDEQYF. CDR3 coding DNA: TGTGCCAGCAGCCGATACAGGGGTGGGGACGAGCAGTACTTC. V gene TRBV27 combines with J gene TRBJ2-7; 7 positions agree with TRBD1. Per germline, CDR1 MNHEY and CDR2 SMNVEV (reference sequence). The CDR3 extends over 14 amino acids. Germline trimming cut 6 bases from V and 5 bases from J; bases unmatched to any gene: 10.

CDR3 in amino acids: CASSQEGHGVNQPQHF. In DNA form, the CDR3 reads TGCGCCAGCAGCCAAGAGGGACACGGAGTCAATCAGCCCCAGCATTTT. The chain recombines TRBV4-1 with TRBJ1-5, with D maybe TRBD1 (6 bases). V shed 0 bases and J shed 3 bases, with 12 bases lying between them. Germline assignment: CDR1 MGHRA and CDR2 YSYEKL. The CDR3 covers 16 residues.

The table lists this clonotype with a few counts. The rearrangement links TRBV28 to TRBJ2-2; D not resolved. The V end lost 4 bases, the J end lost 2 bases, and 11 bases lay between the germline ends. This CDR3 is 15 amino acids long. The germline V gene has CDR1 MDHEN and CDR2 SYDVKM. CDR3 nucleotide sequence: TGTGCCAGCAGTTCTAGAGCTAAAAACACCGGGGAGCTGTTTTTT. This encodes CASSSRAKNTGELFF.

The chain uses TRBV27 and TRBJ2-7; D unresolved. This CDR3 is built from 14 residues. The V end was cut by 4 bases, the J end by 6 bases, with 16 bases between. The germline V gene has CDR1 MNHEY and CDR2 SMNVEV (reference sequence). This CDR3 reads CASSSPNRPSEQYF. CDR3 nucleotides: TGTGCCAGCAGTTCCCCCAATCGTCCCAGCGAGCAGTACTTC.

The table lists this clonotype with a few counts. The gene calls are TRBV20-1 and TRBJ2-7, with 9 bases fitting TRBD2. The CDR3 has 13 amino acids. Germline V gene sequence: CDR1 DFQATT, CDR2 SNEGSKA (reference sequence). The V segment lost 1 base and the J segment 4 bases; nucleotides outside the gene matches: 2. The CDR3 nucleotides are TGCAGTGCTAGAGTGGCGGGGGGGTACGAGCAGTACTTC. The encoded protein is CSARVAGGYEQYF.

The V and J genes are TRBV20-1 and TRBJ2-1; D is undetermined. CDR1 DFQATT and CDR2 SNEGSKA come from the germline V gene (reference sequence). V was cut by 6 bases and J by 2 bases, with 20 bases left in between. This CDR3 region has 16 residues. CDR3 DNA sequence: TGCAGTGCCAGATCATACCGCCACGTCCCCTACAATGAGCAGTTCTTC. This translates into CSARSYRHVPYNEQFF.

This clonotype was seen more than once but under ten times. The DNA of the CDR3 is TGTGCCAGCTCACCCGGGGGGGGAAGCAATGAGCAGTTCTTC. Translation: CASSPGGGSNEQFF. This sequence joins TRBV11-2 and TRBJ2-1; the match to TRBD2 covers 8 bases. CDR1 and CDR2 from the germline V gene are SGHAT and FQNNGV. The V gene end was trimmed by 8 bases and the J gene end by 6 bases; junction bases not matched to a gene: 9. CDR3 length: 14 amino acids.

The V and J genes are TRBV4-2 and TRBJ2-1; possible D gene TRBD2, 5 bases. The ends were cut back, 0 bases at V and 5 bases at J, with 11 bases in the middle. The CDR3 is 15 residues long. The V gene's germline CDR1 is LGHNA and CDR2 YNFKEQ. The CDR3 sequence: CASSQESDSNNEQFF. CDR3 in DNA: TGTGCCAGCAGCCAAGAGTCGGACTCAAACAATGAGCAGTTCTTC.

J is TRBJ2-5 and V is TRBV20-1, with D possibly TRBD2 on 5 matching bases. Per the germline V gene, CDR1 is DFQATT and CDR2 is SNEGSKA (reference sequence). V lost 3 bases to trimming and J lost 4 bases, with 15 bases between them. The CDR3 totals 14 residues. CDR3 loop: CSASPGVVRETQYF. CDR3 DNA: TGCAGTGCTAGTCCCGGGGTGGTACGAGAGACCCAGTACTTC.

The chain employs TRBV27 and TRBJ2-4, with D tentatively TRBD1 or TRBD2 (7 bases each). Per the germline V gene, CDR1 is MNHEY and CDR2 is SMNVEV (reference sequence). The CDR3 extends over 14 amino acids. Trimming removed 3 bases at V and 8 bases at J, with 14 bases between. The CDR3 DNA is TGTGCCAGCAGTTTTGGGTCAGGGGGGGACATTCAGTACTTC. Protein sequence: CASSFGSGGDIQYF.

This clonotype was picked up a small number of times. The CDR3 protein is CASSFGQAISYEQYF. As DNA, the CDR3 is TGTGCCAGCAGCTTTGGACAGGCTATTTCCTACGAGCAGTACTTC. J is TRBJ2-7 and V is TRBV7-8; 7 bases are shared with TRBD1. After removal of 3 bases from V and 1 base from J, the junction contained 6 bases not matched to a gene. Germline V gives CDR1 SGHVS, CDR2 FQNEAQ. This CDR3 spans 15 amino acids.

The J gene is TRBJ2-1, the V gene TRBV6-2 or TRBV6-3; D possibly uses TRBD1 or TRBD2 (5 bases each). The V and J ends lost 5 bases and 4 bases respectively, with 15 bases between them. Germline V gene data show CDR1 as MNHEY and CDR2 as SVGEGT. There are 15 residues in the CDR3. CDR3 region: CASSGAHGAYNEQFF. Written as DNA, the CDR3 is TGTGCCAGCAGTGGAGCCCACGGGGCGTACAATGAGCAGTTCTTC.

The genes are TRBV5-1 and TRBJ2-5; D remains ambiguous. This CDR3 has 13 residues. Germline V gene lookup returns CDR1 SGHRS and CDR2 YFSETQ. Trimming removed 0 bases at V and 5 bases at J, with 8 bases between. DNA for the CDR3: TGCGCCAGCAGCTTGGGGGTAGGGGAGACCCAGTACTTC. It yields the protein CASSLGVGETQYF.

The chain carries TRBV4-1 and TRBJ2-1, with a weak D call TRBD2 (6 bases). The CDR3 has 15 amino acids. Trimming removed 1 base at V and 6 bases at J, with 13 bases between. Germline loops: CDR1 MGHRA, CDR2 YSYEKL. This chain's CDR3 is CASSQGGAAGNEQFF. CDR3 DNA: TGCGCCAGCAGCCAAGGCGGGGCCGCCGGCAATGAGCAGTTCTTC.

This clonotype appeared a few times. The rearrangement joins TRBV20-1 to TRBJ2-2; the D gene is possibly TRBD2 (7 bases). Deletions cut 0 bases from V and 4 bases from J, with 15 bases between. CDR1 and CDR2 (germline): DFQATT, SNEGSKA (reference sequence). The CDR3 has 16 residues. The CDR3 region is CSARDSAGASTGELFF. The CDR3 DNA reads as TGCAGTGCTAGAGACTCGGCGGGGGCTAGCACCGGGGAGCTGTTTTTT.

This clonotype was detected only a few times. This rearrangement joins TRBV7-9 to TRBJ2-3, with a possible D match to TRBD1 (5 bases). Trimming pared 5 bases from V and 4 bases from J, leaving 19 bases between. The CDR3 runs 16 residues. Germline V gives CDR1 SEHNR, CDR2 FQNEAQ (reference sequence). Written as DNA, the CDR3 is TGTGCCAGCAGCCCCCCAGGGAACATCAAGGCAGATACGCAGTATTTT. Its translation is CASSPPGNIKADTQYF.

The chain joins TRBV2 to TRBJ2-3, with 11 bases that match TRBD2. V gave up 0 bases and J gave up 14 bases; unmatched junction bases: 4. Looked up from germline, CDR1 is SNHLY and CDR2 is FYNNEI. CDR3 size: 13 residues. CDR3 sequence reads: CASSEASGGARYF. CDR3 coding DNA: TGTGCCAGCAGTGAAGCTAGCGGGGGGGCCAGGTATTTT.

This chain uses TRBV4-1 with TRBJ2-1, with a tentative D call TRBD2 (6 bases). CDR3 length equals 17 residues. The germline gives CDR1 MGHRA, CDR2 YSYEKL. The V end lost 5 bases, the J end lost 0 bases, and 17 bases lay between the germline ends. As DNA, the CDR3 is TGCGCCAGCAGCTCAGAGGAGGGGCCCAGCTCCTACAATGAGCAGTTCTTC. This gives the protein CASSSEEGPSSYNEQFF.

This clonotype was seen many times. This CDR3 reads CASSLNSGEWYNEQFF. CDR3 nucleotide sequence: TGCGCCAGCAGCCTTAATAGCGGGGAGTGGTACAATGAGCAGTTCTTC. This chain joins TRBV5-1 and TRBJ2-1; 8 bases line up with TRBD2. Germline CDR1 reads SGHRS; CDR2 reads YFSETQ. The J segment lost 4 bases and the V segment lost 4 bases, leaving 10 bases of the junction unmatched. This CDR3 region has 16 residues.

The chain uses TRBV12-3 or TRBV12-4 and TRBJ2-3, with a possible D match to TRBD2 (6 bases). Between the trimmed V and J ends, which lost 6 bases and 2 bases, there was a span of 12 bases. This CDR3 comprises 14 residues. CDR3 in amino acids: CASRARGYTDTQYF. CDR3 sequence (DNA): TGTGCCAGCAGGGCCCGGGGGTACACAGATACGCAGTATTTT.

This clonotype was seen at least ten times. V usage is TRBV5-1 and J usage is TRBJ2-1; 7 bases map to TRBD2. CDR3 length equals 18 residues. The V and J ends lost 1 base and 7 bases, in that order; junction bases with no gene match: 17. Germline CDR1 is SGHRS and CDR2 is YFSETQ. DNA of the CDR3: TGCGCCAGCAGCTTGCTACCAGCTACTAGCGTCCAAACAAATGAGCAGTTCTTC. This encodes CASSLLPATSVQTNEQFF.

On this clonotype itself: One junction end does not reproduce the germline sequence, and a read error may be involved. The chain combines TRBV7-9 with TRBJ2-1, with a tentative D call TRBD1 (6 bases). The CDR3 is made up of 13 amino acids. Germline-derived CDR1 and CDR2 are SEHNR and FQNEAQ (reference sequence). CDR3: CSSSPPRGNEQFF. DNA for the CDR3: TGTTCCAGCAGCCCGCCGAGGGGGAATGAGCAGTTCTTC.

The CDR3 DNA follows: TGTGCCAGCAGCTTTAGTACAGGGACATTCTATGGCTACACCTTC. This sequence encodes CASSFSTGTFYGYTF. V gene TRBV7-9 combines with J gene TRBJ1-2; possible D gene TRBD1, 6 bases. Trimming cost V 3 bases and J 4 bases, with 15 bases left between them. This CDR3 is built from 15 residues. The germline gives CDR1 SEHNR, CDR2 FQNEAQ (reference sequence).

V and J are TRBV5-6 and TRBJ2-7; D is tentatively TRBD1 or TRBD2 (5 bases each). The CDR3 is made up of 15 amino acids. V was pared by 1 base and J by 3 bases, with 14 bases between. Looked up from germline, CDR1 is SGHDT and CDR2 is YYEEEE. The CDR3 loop is CASSLTGTLRYEQYF. The CDR3, as DNA: TGTGCCAGCAGCTTGACCGGGACCCTGCGCTACGAGCAGTACTTC.

CDR3 nucleotides: TGCGCCAGCAGCCAAGACGGGCCTAGCGGGGGCTACGAGCAGTACTTC. Its protein is CASSQDGPSGGYEQYF. The V and J genes are TRBV4-1 and TRBJ2-7; TRBD2 matches 10 bases. In germline, CDR1 is MGHRA, CDR2 YSYEKL. This CDR3 contains 16 residues. J lost 3 bases, V lost 0 bases, and 5 bases had no gene match.

This clonotype was seen more than once but under ten times. The rearrangement links TRBV12-3 or TRBV12-4 to TRBJ2-7; weak D call: TRBD2 (7 bases). The CDR3 runs to 14 residues. V gave up 0 bases and J gave up 5 bases, with 11 bases separating them. This CDR3 is CASSLAGGPDEQYF. The CDR3 nucleotides are TGTGCCAGCAGTTTAGCGGGGGGGCCGGACGAGCAGTACTTC.

The table lists this clonotype with a few counts. CDR3 sequence reads: CASSESGSEQFF. The DNA of the CDR3 is TGCGCCAGCAGTGAGAGTGGTTCTGAGCAGTTCTTC. The V call is TRBV10-1, the J call TRBJ2-1, with D unresolved. In germline, CDR1 is WNHNN, CDR2 SYGVQD (reference sequence). CDR3 size: 12 residues. V was trimmed by 2 bases and J by 9 bases, leaving 8 bases between them.